This entry lists 28 T cell receptor beta chains sequenced from one sample in a study of sequential checkpoint blockade in melanoma. Described treatment: randomized to nivolumab then ipilimumab (arm A) or the reverse (arm B). TCRdb keeps only in-frame clones here, not all; method: immunoSEQ multiplex PCR. The sample contains approximately 2,000 clones, about 30% of which appear only once. The sequences come from tumor tissue (inferred from file names), collected from a patient given nivolumab and ipilimumab in sequence. All receptors derive from a human donor with melanoma.

This clone turned up a few times. The V call is TRBV5-1, the J call TRBJ1-4, with D perhaps matching TRBD1 (6 bases). This CDR3 region has 16 residues. CDR1 and CDR2 (germline): SGHRS, YFSETQ. Trimming pared 3 bases from V and 2 bases from J, leaving 14 bases between. CDR3 nucleotides: TGCGCCAGCAGCTCCAGGGGATTAGGTACTAATGAAAAACTGTTTTTT. It is translated as CASSSRGLGTNEKLFF.

This clone ranks as large (0.1 to 1%). The chain joins TRBV18 to TRBJ1-5; perhaps TRBD1 as D (5 bases). The CDR3 sequence is 15 residues long. Trimming left V 1 base short and J 4 bases short, with 11 bases between. CDR1 is KGHSH and CDR2 is LQKENI in the germline V gene. CDR3 protein: CASSPQGGGNQPQHF. The CDR3 DNA follows: TGTGCCAGCTCACCACAGGGCGGGGGAAATCAGCCCCAGCATTTT. Drawing the rest from reference TRBV18 and TRBJ1-5, the complete variable domain is NAGVMQNPRHLVRRRGQEARLRCSPMKGHSHVYWYRQLPEEGLKFMVYLQKENIIDESGMPKERFSAEFPKEGPSILRIQQVVRGDSAAYFCASSPQGGGNQPQHFGDGTRLSIL.

This rearrangement joins TRBV19 to TRBJ1-5, with a possible D match to TRBD1 (6 bases). The CDR3 is 14 amino acids. V dropped 4 bases and J dropped 7 bases, with 14 bases sitting between them. Germline V gene sequence: CDR1 LNHDA, CDR2 SQIVND (reference sequence). CDR3 sequence (DNA): TGTGCCAGTAGTACCCCAGGGGCGCGACAGCCCCAGCATTTT. Translation gives CASSTPGARQPQHF.

By sample share, this clone is medium-sized (0.01 to 0.1%). The gene calls are TRBV10-3 and TRBJ2-3; no clear D gene. This CDR3 has 16 amino acids. V was shortened by 0 bases and J by 4 bases, with 14 bases between the two germline ends. Germline CDR1 ENHRY, CDR2 SYGVKD. In nucleotides, the CDR3 is TGTGCCATCAGTGAGTCGAGGTCCCAAGGCGCAGATACGCAGTATTTT. This sequence encodes CAISESRSQGADTQYF.

The chain combines TRBV28 with TRBJ2-3; 8 bases fit TRBD2. In germline, CDR1 is MDHEN, CDR2 SYDVKM. The J segment lost 1 base and the V segment lost 0 bases, leaving 0 bases of the junction unmatched. CDR3 length equals 15 residues. The CDR3 nucleotides read TGTGCCAGCAGTTTATGGACTAGCGGCACAGATACGCAGTATTTT. This sequence encodes CASSLWTSGTDTQYF.

This clone rates as large (0.1 to 1%). The chain couples TRBV28 to TRBJ2-5, with TRBD1 matching over 7 bases. This CDR3 region has 15 residues. Unmatched junction bases numbered 9, after V lost 3 bases and J lost 5 bases. The germline V gene has CDR1 MDHEN and CDR2 SYDVKM. The CDR3, as DNA: TGTGCCAGCAGTTTTGAGACAGGGTTTGGCGAGACCCAGTACTTC. Translated, it gives CASSFETGFGETQYF.

CDR3 nucleotides: TGTGCCAGTAGTTTCCACAGGGGATTGGACTACGAGCAGTACTTC. Translated: CASSFHRGLDYEQYF. V is TRBV19 and J is TRBJ2-7; 7 positions agree with TRBD1. Germline V gene sequence: CDR1 LNHDA, CDR2 SQIVND (reference sequence). The trim removed 5 bases at V and 3 bases at J, leaving 10 bases unmatched. The CDR3 length is 15 residues.

Sample share makes this clone medium-sized (0.01 to 0.1%). The chain joins TRBV11-3 to TRBJ1-6, with D possibly matching TRBD1 (6 bases). Trimming stripped 4 bases from V and 4 bases from J, with 17 bases between. Germline V gene lookup returns CDR1 SGHNT and CDR2 YENEEA. There are 17 residues in the CDR3. CDR3 loop: CASSSTGRLPYNSPLHF. CDR3 nucleotides: TGTGCCAGCAGCTCAACAGGGAGGCTTCCATATAATTCACCCCTCCACTTT.

The rearrangement links TRBV28 to TRBJ1-1; tentative D call: TRBD1 (6 bases). This CDR3 is built from 15 residues. From germline, CDR1 is MDHEN and CDR2 SYDVKM. Deletions cut 6 bases from V and 4 bases from J, with 18 bases between. The CDR3 DNA sequence: TGTGCCAGCAGCCAACCGGGGGGGGCTAGCACTGAAGCTTTCTTT. Translation gives CASSQPGGASTEAFF.

This rearrangement joins TRBV19 to TRBJ2-5, with a tentative D call TRBD2 (5 bases). Germline values: CDR1 LNHDA, CDR2 SQIVND (reference sequence). The germline V and J ends were trimmed by 2 bases and 6 bases, with 10 bases remaining between them. The CDR3 is 13 amino acids. The CDR3 DNA follows: TGTGCCAGTAGTATACTAGCAGGACAGACCCAGTACTTC. Protein product: CASSILAGQTQYF.

The rearrangement joins TRBV5-1 to TRBJ2-3; D is unclear. CDR1 SGHRS and CDR2 YFSETQ come from the germline V gene. V lost 9 bases, J lost 0 bases, and 14 bases lay in between. This CDR3 is built from 14 residues. CDR3 protein: CATKDVLSTDTQYF. Here the CDR3 DNA reads TGCGCCACTAAGGACGTTTTAAGCACAGATACGCAGTATTTT.

This clone was seen a few times. V and J are TRBV7-7 and TRBJ1-5, with D possibly TRBD1 on 6 matching bases. Germline CDR1 and CDR2: SSHAT and FNYEAQ (reference sequence). Trimming shortened V by 0 bases and J by 2 bases, and 14 bases separated the two germline ends. This CDR3 region has 17 residues. DNA for the CDR3: TGTGCCAGCAGCTTAGCGTCCTGGGCAGGGGGCAATCAGCCCCAGCATTTT. It is translated as CASSLASWAGGNQPQHF.

This chain connects TRBV18 to TRBJ2-3, with 9 nucleotides matching TRBD2. Looked up from germline, CDR1 is KGHSH and CDR2 is LQKENI. V was clipped by 0 bases and J by 7 bases; unmatched bases: 11. The CDR3 runs 17 residues. The CDR3 loop is CASSPPAAGGSLNTQYF. The CDR3 nucleotides read TGTGCCAGCTCACCACCGGCGGCGGGGGGGAGTCTAAATACGCAGTATTTT.

This clone was seen a handful of times. V gene TRBV6-8 combines with J gene TRBJ2-2, with 10 nucleotides matching TRBD1. Trimming cost V 0 bases and J 8 bases; bases outside gene matches: 3. Per the germline V gene, CDR1 is MNHGY and CDR2 is SAAAGT. The CDR3 is 15 residues long. CDR3 nucleotide sequence: TGTGCCAGCAGTTACTCCGGGACAGGGGTGGGGGAGCTGTTTTTT. Amino acids: CASSYSGTGVGELFF.

CDR3 residues: CASSIGTLYTDTQYF. CDR3 nucleotide sequence: TGTGCCAGTAGTATTGGGACCTTATACACAGATACGCAGTATTTT. The rearrangement links TRBV19 to TRBJ2-3; D possibly matches TRBD1 or TRBD2 (5 bases each). Germline V gene data show CDR1 as LNHDA and CDR2 as SQIVND (reference sequence). The CDR3 length is 15 residues. V dropped 3 bases and J dropped 2 bases, with 12 bases sitting between them. The full variable domain, rest sourced from reference TRBV19 and TRBJ2-3, is DGGITQSPKYLFRKEGQNVTLSCEQNLNHDAMYWYRQDPGQGLRLIYYSQIVNDFQKGDIAEGYSVSREKKESFPLTVTSAQKNPTAFYLCASSIGTLYTDTQYFGPGTRLTVL.

V is TRBV9 and J is TRBJ1-1; D gene uncertain. The CDR3 length is 13 residues. The V gene lost 5 bases and the J gene lost 0 bases, with 8 bases spanning the gap. Germline-derived CDR1 and CDR2 are SGDLS and YYNGEE. The CDR3 nucleotides are TGTGCCAGCAGTATAAATATGAACACTGAAGCTTTCTTT. It is translated as CASSINMNTEAFF.

The chain has TRBV5-1 and TRBJ2-1, with a tentative D call TRBD1 (6 bases). Germline V gives CDR1 SGHRS, CDR2 YFSETQ. The CDR3 is made up of 14 amino acids. V lost 4 bases and J 0 bases, leaving 8 bases between the germline ends. The CDR3 spells CASSRDISYNEQFF. The CDR3 nucleotides read TGCGCCAGCAGCCGGGACATCTCCTACAATGAGCAGTTCTTC. Using reference TRBV5-1 and TRBJ2-1 for the parts outside the CDR3, the full variable domain is KAGVTQTPRYLIKTRGQQVTLSCSPISGHRSVSWYQQTPGQGLQFLFEYFSETQRNKGNFPGRFSGRQFSNSRSEMNVSTLELGDSALYLCASSRDISYNEQFFGPGTRLTVL.

The CDR3 sequence is CASKLGGAYEQYF. The CDR3 DNA reads as TGTGCCAGCAAACTTGGGGGGGCCTACGAGCAGTACTTC. The V call is TRBV28, the J call TRBJ2-7, with 7 bases fitting TRBD2. V shed 7 bases, J shed 2 bases, and the junction held 5 bases outside the gene matches. The CDR3 runs 13 residues. The germline CDR1 and CDR2 sequences are MDHEN and SYDVKM.

This clone came up a few times. The V and J genes are TRBV11-3 and TRBJ2-1; 14 positions agree with TRBD2. Trimming took 2 bases from V and 10 from J; bases not matched to a gene: 13. Germline V gene data show CDR1 as SGHNT and CDR2 as YENEEA. The CDR3 sequence is 18 residues long. The CDR3 nucleotides are TGTGCCAGCAGCTTAAAACCGGGACTAGCGGGGGACATTCGCGAGCAGTTCTTC. Translation: CASSLKPGLAGDIREQFF.

This clone occurred a few times. This chain connects TRBV6-8 to TRBJ2-5, with D hard to call. CDR3 size: 14 residues. Looked up from germline, CDR1 is MNHGY and CDR2 is SAAAGT. V was trimmed by 2 bases and J by 1 base, leaving 8 bases between them. The CDR3 bases are TGTGCCAGCAGTTACGGGCACTCCCAAGAGACCCAGTACTTC. Translation: CASSYGHSQETQYF.

This clone turned up a few times. V gene TRBV11-3 combines with J gene TRBJ2-7; weak D call: TRBD1 (6 bases). This CDR3 spans 16 amino acids. Per germline, CDR1 SGHNT and CDR2 YENEEA. Trimming took 3 bases from V and 3 from J, leaving 18 bases between them. The CDR3, as DNA: TGTGCCAGCAGCTTCCTCTCGAATTCACAGGGCTACGAGCAGTACTTC. This encodes CASSFLSNSQGYEQYF. The variable domain in full, with the rest retrieved from reference TRBV11-3 and TRBJ2-7, is EAGVVQSPRYKIIEKKQPVAFWCNPISGHNTLYWYLQNLGQGPELLIRYENEEAVDDSQLPKDRFSAERLKGVDSTLKIQPAELGDSAVYLCASSFLSNSQGYEQYFGPGTRLTVT.

J is TRBJ1-4 and V is TRBV15, with D possibly matching TRBD1 (6 bases). The CDR3 is made up of 15 amino acids. V lost 0 bases and J 7 bases, leaving 12 bases between the germline ends. Germline values: CDR1 LNHNV, CDR2 YYDKDF (reference sequence). The CDR3: CATSREAGAGEKLFF. CDR3 DNA sequence: TGTGCCACCAGCAGAGAAGCAGGGGCAGGTGAAAAACTGTTTTTT.

The chain combines TRBV6-8 with TRBJ2-7; perhaps TRBD2 as D (6 bases). V gave up 6 bases and J gave up 1 base, with 10 bases separating them. CDR3 length: 13 amino acids. Germline V CDR1 and CDR2: MNHGY, SAAAGT. CDR3 coding DNA: TGTGCCAGCAGGCCGGGGGAATCCTACGAGCAGTACTTC. This gives the protein CASRPGESYEQYF.

The CDR3 here is CASSLRIDGRTYEQYF. CDR3 DNA sequence: TGTGCCAGCTCACTCCGAATTGACGGTCGTACCTACGAGCAGTACTTC. The chain recombines TRBV18 with TRBJ2-7, with unresolved D. Trimming took 4 bases from V and 2 from J, leaving 18 bases between them. The germline V gene encodes CDR1 KGHSH and CDR2 LQKENI. CDR3 length equals 16 residues.

The chain's CDR3 is CASTRGSPAGGNQPQHF. The CDR3 DNA reads as TGCGCCAGCACTAGAGGGTCGCCGGCAGGGGGCAATCAGCCCCAGCATTTT. V usage is TRBV23-1 and J usage is TRBJ1-5, with D possibly being TRBD1 (6 bases). TRBV23-1 qualifies as an ORF whose function is uncertain. CDR3 length equals 17 residues. V was cut by 7 bases and J by 2 bases, with 21 bases left in between.

The chain recombines TRBV11-3 with TRBJ1-6, with D perhaps matching TRBD1 (6 bases). Between the trimmed V and J ends, which lost 5 bases and 8 bases, there was a span of 13 bases. Germline values: CDR1 SGHNT, CDR2 YENEEA. The CDR3 has 14 residues. The CDR3 nucleotides read TGTGCCAGCAGCCTCAGGGGAGGTTATTCACCCCTCCACTTT. Protein sequence: CASSLRGGYSPLHF.

V usage is TRBV6-8 and J usage is TRBJ2-7; possibly TRBD2 for D (6 bases). From germline, CDR1 is MNHGY and CDR2 SAAAGT. The V end lost 5 bases, the J end lost 7 bases, and 12 bases lay between the germline ends. CDR3 length equals 12 residues. The CDR3 DNA follows: TGTGCCAGCAGTGGGCAGAGCGGGGAGCAGTACTTC. It is translated as CASSGQSGEQYF.

The J gene is TRBJ2-3, the V gene TRBV7-8; D gene uncertain. This CDR3 is built from 15 residues. Germline-derived CDR1 and CDR2 are SGHVS and FQNEAQ. V was cut by 3 bases and J by 6 bases, with 16 bases left in between. This CDR3 reads CASSLVHGDLDTQYF. As DNA, the CDR3 is TGTGCCAGCAGCTTGGTTCATGGGGATTTGGATACGCAGTATTTT.